Each of the 10 T cell receptor beta chains below was sequenced from the same sample in a study of blood T cell repertoires in COVID-19. Assay: immunoSEQ multiplex PCR; the TCRdb copy retains only in-frame clones and omits some. The sample records roughly 200,000 clones, under 90% being singletons. Sample: peripheral blood. The receptor source for this set is an elderly woman with COVID-19, enrolled during active disease.

This chain connects TRBV5-4 to TRBJ1-1, with TRBD1 matching 8 bases. Germline V gene data show CDR1 as SGHNT and CDR2 as YYREEE (reference sequence). Germline trimming cut 4 bases from V and 4 bases from J; bases unmatched to any gene: 6. The CDR3 contains 14 residues. The CDR3 here is CASSLGQVVTEAFF. CDR3 nucleotide sequence: TGTGCCAGCAGCCTGGGACAGGTTGTCACTGAAGCTTTCTTT.

The chain employs TRBV25-1 and TRBJ1-6; the D is unclear. The germline V gene has CDR1 MGHDK and CDR2 SYGVNS. With 2 bases removed from V and 8 bases from J, the gap between germline ends came to 7 bases. This CDR3 contains 13 residues. The CDR3: CASSEPGDSPLHF. CDR3 in DNA: TGTGCCAGCAGTGAACCCGGGGATTCACCCCTCCACTTT.

This rearrangement joins TRBV19 to TRBJ2-3; D is undetermined. The V end lost 6 bases, the J end lost 1 base, and 5 bases lay between the germline ends. The CDR3 has 12 residues. Germline V gene lookup returns CDR1 LNHDA and CDR2 SQIVND (reference sequence). CDR3: CASSSRTDTQYF. DNA of the CDR3: TGTGCCAGTAGCTCCCGCACAGATACGCAGTATTTT.

This clone was counted only a few times. The V and J genes are TRBV10-3 and TRBJ1-5, with TRBD1 as a possible D gene (6 bases). CDR1 is ENHRY, CDR2 SYGVKD, per germline. V was shortened by 5 bases and J by 1 base, with 12 bases between the two germline ends. CDR3 size: 15 residues. The CDR3 DNA follows: TGTGCCATCAGTAATAGCGGGACAAGCAATCAGCCCCAGCATTTT. Its protein is CAISNSGTSNQPQHF.

This chain joins TRBV5-8 and TRBJ1-1, with TRBD1 as a possible D gene (6 bases). Trimming removed 2 bases from V and 2 bases from J, with 13 bases in between. The V gene's germline CDR1 is SGHTS and CDR2 YDEGEE. The CDR3 contains 15 residues. CDR3 protein: CASSLRRTVNTEAFF. The CDR3 DNA sequence: TGTGCCAGCAGCTTAAGGAGGACAGTTAACACTGAAGCTTTCTTT.

The chain combines TRBV25-1 with TRBJ1-4, with D possibly being TRBD1 (6 bases). Trimming removed 6 bases from V and 3 bases from J, with 8 bases in between. The length of the CDR3 is 13 residues. Germline V gives CDR1 MGHDK, CDR2 SYGVNS. The CDR3 nucleotides are TGTGCCAGCAGAGACAGGTCTAATGAAAAACTGTTTTTT. Translated, it gives CASRDRSNEKLFF.

This chain uses TRBV28 with TRBJ1-4; D gene ambiguous. From germline, CDR1 is MDHEN and CDR2 SYDVKM. Trimming took off 4 bases at V and 8 bases at J, with 5 bases between the two ends. The CDR3 length is 11 residues. CDR3 loop: CASSYKEKLFF. CDR3 DNA sequence: TGTGCCAGCAGTTACAAGGAAAAACTGTTTTTT.

This chain joins TRBV28 and TRBJ1-6; 7 nucleotides line up with TRBD1. CDR3 length equals 14 residues. V shed 9 bases and J 9 bases; nucleotides not matched to a gene: 11. Germline V gene sequence: CDR1 MDHEN, CDR2 SYDVKM. The DNA of the CDR3 is TGTGCCAGTGATACAGGGGTTTATGGTTCACCCCTCCACTTT. Translated, it gives CASDTGVYGSPLHF. Looking up the rest from reference TRBV28 and TRBJ1-6 gives the full variable domain: DVKVTQSSRYLVKRTGEKVFLECVQDMDHENMFWYRQDPGLGLRLIYFSYDVKMKEKGDIPEGYSVSREKKERFSLILESASTNQTSMYLCASDTGVYGSPLHFGNGTRLTVT.

This chain connects TRBV6-5 to TRBJ2-1; the D is unclear. There are 15 residues in the CDR3. The V gene lost 1 base and the J gene lost 7 bases, with 14 bases spanning the gap. The germline V gene encodes CDR1 MNHEY and CDR2 SVGAGI. The CDR3 nucleotides read TGTGCCAGCAGTTACTTAGGTGACCCTAGAAATGAGCAGTTCTTC. Translated, it gives CASSYLGDPRNEQFF.

Turning to this clone: A junction boundary mismatches the germline segment, possibly from a read error. V gene TRBV7-7 combines with J gene TRBJ2-5; possible D gene TRBD2, 7 bases. CDR3 length: 15 amino acids. Germline V lookup: CDR1 SSHAT, CDR2 FNYEAQ (reference sequence). Here the CDR3 reads CASSLGQGRAETQYF. The CDR3 nucleotides are TGTGCTAGCAGCTTAGGCCAGGGGAGGGCAGAGACCCAGTACTTC.